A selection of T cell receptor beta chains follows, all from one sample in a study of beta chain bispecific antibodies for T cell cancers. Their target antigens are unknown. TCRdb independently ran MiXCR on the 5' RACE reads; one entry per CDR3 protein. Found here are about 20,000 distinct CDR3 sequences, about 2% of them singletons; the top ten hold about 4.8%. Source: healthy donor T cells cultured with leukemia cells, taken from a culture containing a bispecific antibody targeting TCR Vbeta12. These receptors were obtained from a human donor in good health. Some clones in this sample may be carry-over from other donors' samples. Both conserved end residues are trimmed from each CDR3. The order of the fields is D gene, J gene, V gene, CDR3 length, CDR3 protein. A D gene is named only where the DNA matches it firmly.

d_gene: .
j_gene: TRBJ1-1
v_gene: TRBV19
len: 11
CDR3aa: ASSINFGSEAF

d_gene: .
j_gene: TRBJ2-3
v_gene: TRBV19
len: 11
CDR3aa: ASWDWSTDTQY

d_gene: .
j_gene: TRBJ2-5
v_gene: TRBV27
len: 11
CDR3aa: ASRDSMEETQY

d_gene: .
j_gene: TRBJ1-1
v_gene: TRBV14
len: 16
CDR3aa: ASSQDLNLGSSGTEAF

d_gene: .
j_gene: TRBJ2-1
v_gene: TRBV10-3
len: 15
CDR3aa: AISESTGPGIYNEQF

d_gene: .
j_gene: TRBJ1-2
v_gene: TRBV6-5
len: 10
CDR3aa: ASSKGEAGYT

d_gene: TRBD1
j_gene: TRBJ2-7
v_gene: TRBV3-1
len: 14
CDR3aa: ASSDPGTGGSYEQY

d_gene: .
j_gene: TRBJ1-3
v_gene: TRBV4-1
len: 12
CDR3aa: ASSPSAAGNTIY

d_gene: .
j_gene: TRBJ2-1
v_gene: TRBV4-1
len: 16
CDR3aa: ASSQAGLMGKGSNEQF

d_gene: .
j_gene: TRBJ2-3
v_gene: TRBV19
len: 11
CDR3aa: ASSSWTADTQY

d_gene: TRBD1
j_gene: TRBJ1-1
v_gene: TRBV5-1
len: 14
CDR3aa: ASFPGQGFMNTEAF

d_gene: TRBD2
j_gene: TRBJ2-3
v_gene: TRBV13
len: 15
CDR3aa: ASSLGAGLAGRDTQY

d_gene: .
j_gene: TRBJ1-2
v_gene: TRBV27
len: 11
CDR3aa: ASSFTRVGGYT

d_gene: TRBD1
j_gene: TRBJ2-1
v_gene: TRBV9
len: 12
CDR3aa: ASSKGTGYNEQF

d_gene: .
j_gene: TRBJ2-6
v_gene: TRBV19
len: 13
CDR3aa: ASSISDSGANVLT

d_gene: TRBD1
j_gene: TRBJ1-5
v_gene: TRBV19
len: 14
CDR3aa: ASSIEGQVTNQPQH

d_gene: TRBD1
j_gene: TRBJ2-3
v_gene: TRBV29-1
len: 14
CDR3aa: SATRQGVLSTDTQY

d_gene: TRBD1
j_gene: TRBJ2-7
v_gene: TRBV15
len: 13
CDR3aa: ATSRGQGITYEQY

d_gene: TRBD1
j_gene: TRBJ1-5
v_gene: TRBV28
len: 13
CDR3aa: ASTKGQARNQPQH

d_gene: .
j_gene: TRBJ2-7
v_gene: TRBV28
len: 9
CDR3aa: ASSLTGEQY

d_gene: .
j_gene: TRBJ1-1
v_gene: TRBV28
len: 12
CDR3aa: ASNPGDLNTEAF

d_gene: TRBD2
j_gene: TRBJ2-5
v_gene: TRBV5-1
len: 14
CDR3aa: ASSAGLAGGQETQY

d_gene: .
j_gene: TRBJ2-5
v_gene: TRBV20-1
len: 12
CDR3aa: SARDRSGLETQY

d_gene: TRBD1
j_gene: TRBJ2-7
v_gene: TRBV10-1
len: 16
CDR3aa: ASSAQGDKDFSSYEQY

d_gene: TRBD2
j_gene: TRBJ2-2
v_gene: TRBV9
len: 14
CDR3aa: ASSVGTGGAAGELF

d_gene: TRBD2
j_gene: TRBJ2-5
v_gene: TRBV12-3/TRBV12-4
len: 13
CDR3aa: ASSSERGGPKTQY

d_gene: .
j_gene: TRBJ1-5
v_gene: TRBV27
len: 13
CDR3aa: ASSSDGAANQPQH

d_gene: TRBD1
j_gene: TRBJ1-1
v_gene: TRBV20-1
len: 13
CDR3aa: SADTGEGLNTEAF

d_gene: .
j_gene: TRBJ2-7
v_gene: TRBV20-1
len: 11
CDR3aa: SAIEWGEYEQY

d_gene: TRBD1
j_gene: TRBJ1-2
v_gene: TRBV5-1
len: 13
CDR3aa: ASSLSQGEHYGYT

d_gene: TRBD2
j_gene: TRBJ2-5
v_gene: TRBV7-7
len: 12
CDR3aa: ASSPWGGEETQY

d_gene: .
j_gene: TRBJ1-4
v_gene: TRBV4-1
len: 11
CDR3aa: ASSQGGDEKLF

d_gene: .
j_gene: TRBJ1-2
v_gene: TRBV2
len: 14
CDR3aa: ASSLKQSTGNYGYT

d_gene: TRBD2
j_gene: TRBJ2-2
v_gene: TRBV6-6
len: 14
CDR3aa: ASSYGLAGNTGELF

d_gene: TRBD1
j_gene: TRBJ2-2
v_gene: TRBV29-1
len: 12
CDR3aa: SVTGVSNTGELF

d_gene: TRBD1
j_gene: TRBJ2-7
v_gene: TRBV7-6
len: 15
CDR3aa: ASSLGSWGQPSYEQY

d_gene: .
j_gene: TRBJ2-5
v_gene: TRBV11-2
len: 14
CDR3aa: ASSLAMGGLRETQY

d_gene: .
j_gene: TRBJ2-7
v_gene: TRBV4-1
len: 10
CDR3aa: ASSHHSREQY

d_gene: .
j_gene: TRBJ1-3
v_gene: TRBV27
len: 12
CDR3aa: ASSLTGGGNTIY

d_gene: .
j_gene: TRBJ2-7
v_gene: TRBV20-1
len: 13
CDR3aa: SARDLTRGPDEQY

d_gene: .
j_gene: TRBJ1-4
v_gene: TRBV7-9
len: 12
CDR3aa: ASSSPGRDEKLF

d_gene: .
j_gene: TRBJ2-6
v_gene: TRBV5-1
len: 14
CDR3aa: ASSLAVSSGANVLT

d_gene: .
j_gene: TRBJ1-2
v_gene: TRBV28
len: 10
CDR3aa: ASSLSDLGYT

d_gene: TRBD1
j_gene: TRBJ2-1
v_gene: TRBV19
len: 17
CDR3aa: ASSIDQGQGPLWANEQF

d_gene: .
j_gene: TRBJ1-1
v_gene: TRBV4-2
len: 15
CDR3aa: ASSQEVVAHPRTEAF

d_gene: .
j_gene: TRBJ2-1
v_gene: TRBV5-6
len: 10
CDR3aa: ASSLGLNEQF

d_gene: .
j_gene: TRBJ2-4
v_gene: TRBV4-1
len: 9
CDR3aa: ASSFGDIQY

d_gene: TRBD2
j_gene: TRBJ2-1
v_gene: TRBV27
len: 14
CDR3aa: ASSLWGSGGGNEQF

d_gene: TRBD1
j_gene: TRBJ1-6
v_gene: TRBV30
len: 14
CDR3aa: AWRMWTGGANSPLH

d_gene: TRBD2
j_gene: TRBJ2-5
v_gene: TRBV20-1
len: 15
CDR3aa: SAREGDWDYPQETQY

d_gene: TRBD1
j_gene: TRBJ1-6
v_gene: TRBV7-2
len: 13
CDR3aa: ASSGRDRGNSPLH

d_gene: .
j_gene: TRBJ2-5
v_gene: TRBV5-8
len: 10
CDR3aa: ASSLLWETQY

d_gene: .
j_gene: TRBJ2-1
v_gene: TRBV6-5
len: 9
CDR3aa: ARIPRGIQF

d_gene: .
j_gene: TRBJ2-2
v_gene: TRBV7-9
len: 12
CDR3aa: ASSLAGPFGELF

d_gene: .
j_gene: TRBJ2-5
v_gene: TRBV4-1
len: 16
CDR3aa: ASSQDLVGRTGEETQY

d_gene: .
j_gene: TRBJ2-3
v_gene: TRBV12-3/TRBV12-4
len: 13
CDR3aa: ASNTGLPSTDTQY

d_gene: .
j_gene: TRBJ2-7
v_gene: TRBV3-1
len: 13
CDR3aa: ASSQGDGPSYEQY